Described below is a single T cell receptor (beta chain) sequence and its context. The source of the sample is a study of blood T cell repertoires in COVID-19. Germline loops: CDR1 SQVTM, CDR2 ANQGSEA. V was cut by 5 bases and J by 8 bases, with 6 bases left in between. The CDR3 loop spans 9 amino acids. Membership in each cohort depended on participant-reported clinical history. Method: immunoSEQ multiplex PCR; TCRdb's copy keeps in-frame clones and lacks some. The sample includes approximately 280,000 clones, over 85% seen only once; the top ten take under 2.5%. Sequencing input: PBMCs or T cells enriched from blood (not recorded which). The chain links TRBV29-1 to TRBJ1-2; D is ambiguous. This clonotype was sampled from a woman aged 55-75 years who had recovered from COVID-19. CDR3 in DNA: TGCAGCGTTACGGGGGGCTACACCTTC. This sequence encodes CSVTGGYTF.